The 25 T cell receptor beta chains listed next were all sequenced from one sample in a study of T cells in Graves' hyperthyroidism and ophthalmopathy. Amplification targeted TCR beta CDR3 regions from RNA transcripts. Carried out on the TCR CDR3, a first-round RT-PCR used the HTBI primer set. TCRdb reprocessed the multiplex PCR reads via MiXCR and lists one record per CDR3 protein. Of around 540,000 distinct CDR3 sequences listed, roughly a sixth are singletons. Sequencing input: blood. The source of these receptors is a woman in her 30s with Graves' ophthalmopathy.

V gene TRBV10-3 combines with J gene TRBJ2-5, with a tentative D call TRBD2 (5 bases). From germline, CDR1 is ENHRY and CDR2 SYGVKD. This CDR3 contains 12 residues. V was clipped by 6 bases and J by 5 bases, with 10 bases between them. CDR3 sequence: CAIRGVGETQYF. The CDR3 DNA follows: TGTGCCATCAGGGGAGTCGGGGAGACCCAGTACTTC.

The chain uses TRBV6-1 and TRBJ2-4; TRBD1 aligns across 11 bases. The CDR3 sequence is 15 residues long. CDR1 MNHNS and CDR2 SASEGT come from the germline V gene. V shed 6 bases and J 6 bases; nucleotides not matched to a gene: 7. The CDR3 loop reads CASRVGQGALNIQYF. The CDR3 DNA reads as TGTGCCAGCAGAGTCGGACAGGGGGCATTAAACATTCAGTACTTC.

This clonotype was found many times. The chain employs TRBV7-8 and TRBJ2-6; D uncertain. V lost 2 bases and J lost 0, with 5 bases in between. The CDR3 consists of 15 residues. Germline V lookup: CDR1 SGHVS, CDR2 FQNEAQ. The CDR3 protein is CASSLTNSGANVLTF. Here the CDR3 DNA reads TGTGCCAGCAGCTTAACCAACTCTGGGGCCAACGTCCTGACTTTC.

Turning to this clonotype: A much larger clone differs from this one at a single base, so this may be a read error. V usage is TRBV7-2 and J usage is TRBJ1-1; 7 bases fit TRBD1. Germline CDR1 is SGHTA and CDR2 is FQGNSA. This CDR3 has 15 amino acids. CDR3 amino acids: CAGSLVTGANTEAFF. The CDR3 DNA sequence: TGTGCCGGCAGCTTAGTTACAGGGGCGAACACTGAAGCTTTCTTT.

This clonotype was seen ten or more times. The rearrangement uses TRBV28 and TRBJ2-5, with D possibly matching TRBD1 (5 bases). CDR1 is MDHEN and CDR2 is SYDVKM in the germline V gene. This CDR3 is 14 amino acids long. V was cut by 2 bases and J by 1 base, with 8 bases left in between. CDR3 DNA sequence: TGTGCCAGCAGTTTAGGGGCTAGCCAAGAGACCCAGTACTTC. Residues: CASSLGASQETQYF.

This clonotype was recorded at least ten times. The CDR3 nucleotides read TGTGCCAGCAGCTCGCGGGGAGGGCCCATCTCGAACACCGGGGAGCTGTTTTTT. It translates to CASSSRGGPISNTGELFF. This chain links TRBV11-2 with TRBJ2-2; 7 nucleotides line up with TRBD2. The CDR3 loop spans 18 amino acids. The germline gives CDR1 SGHAT, CDR2 FQNNGV. The junction had 11 bases not matched to a gene; V was cut back by 4 bases and J by 0 bases.

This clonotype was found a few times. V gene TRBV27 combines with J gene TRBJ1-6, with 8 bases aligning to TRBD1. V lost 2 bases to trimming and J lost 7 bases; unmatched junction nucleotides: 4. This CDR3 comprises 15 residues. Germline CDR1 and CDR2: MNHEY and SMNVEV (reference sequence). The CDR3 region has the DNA TGTGCCAGCAGTTTAGCAGGGGGCCTAAATTCACCCCTCCACTTT. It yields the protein CASSLAGGLNSPLHF.

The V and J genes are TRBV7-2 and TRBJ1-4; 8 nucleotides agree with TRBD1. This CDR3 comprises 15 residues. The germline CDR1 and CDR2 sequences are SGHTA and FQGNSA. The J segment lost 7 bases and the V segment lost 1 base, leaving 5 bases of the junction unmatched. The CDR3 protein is CASSLDQGAVEKLFF. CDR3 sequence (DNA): TGTGCCAGCAGCTTAGATCAGGGGGCAGTTGAAAAACTGTTTTTT.

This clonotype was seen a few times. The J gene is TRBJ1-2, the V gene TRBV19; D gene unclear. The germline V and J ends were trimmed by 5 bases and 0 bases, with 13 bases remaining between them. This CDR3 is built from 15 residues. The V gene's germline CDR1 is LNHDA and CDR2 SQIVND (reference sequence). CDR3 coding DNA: TGTGCCAGTAGTCTTCCGCAGGACGCTAACTATGGCTACACCTTC. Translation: CASSLPQDANYGYTF.

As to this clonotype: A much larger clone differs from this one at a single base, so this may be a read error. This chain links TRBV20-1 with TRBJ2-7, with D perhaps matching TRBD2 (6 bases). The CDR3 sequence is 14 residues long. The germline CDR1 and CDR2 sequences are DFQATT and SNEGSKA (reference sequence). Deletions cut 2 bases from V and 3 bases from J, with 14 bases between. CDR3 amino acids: CSARLQEGFYEQYF. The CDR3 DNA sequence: TGCAGTGCTAGACTCCAGGAGGGGTTCTACGAGCAGTACTTC.

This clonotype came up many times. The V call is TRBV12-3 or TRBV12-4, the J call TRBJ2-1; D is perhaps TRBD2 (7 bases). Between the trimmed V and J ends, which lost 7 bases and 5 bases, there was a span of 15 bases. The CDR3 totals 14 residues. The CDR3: CASNKQGLHNEQFF. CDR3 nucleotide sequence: TGTGCCAGCAACAAACAGGGACTACACAATGAGCAGTTCTTC.

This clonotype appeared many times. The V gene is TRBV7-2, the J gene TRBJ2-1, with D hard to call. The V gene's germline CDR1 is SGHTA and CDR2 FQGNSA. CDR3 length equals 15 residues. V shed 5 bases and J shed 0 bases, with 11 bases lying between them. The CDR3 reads CASSPWRSSYNEQFF. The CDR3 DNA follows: TGTGCCAGCAGCCCATGGCGGTCCTCCTACAATGAGCAGTTCTTC.

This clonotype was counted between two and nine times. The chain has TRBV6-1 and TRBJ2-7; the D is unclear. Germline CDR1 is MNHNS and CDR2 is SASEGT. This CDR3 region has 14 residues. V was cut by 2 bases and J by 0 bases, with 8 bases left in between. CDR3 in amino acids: CASSESPASYEQYF. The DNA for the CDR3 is TGTGCCAGCAGTGAATCCCCAGCCTCCTACGAGCAGTACTTC.

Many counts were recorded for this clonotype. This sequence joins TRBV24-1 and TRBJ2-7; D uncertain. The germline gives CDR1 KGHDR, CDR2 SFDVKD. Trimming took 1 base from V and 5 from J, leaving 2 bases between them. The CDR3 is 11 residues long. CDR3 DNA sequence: TGTGCCACCAGTGATTTTAACGAGCAGTACTTC. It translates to CATSDFNEQYF.

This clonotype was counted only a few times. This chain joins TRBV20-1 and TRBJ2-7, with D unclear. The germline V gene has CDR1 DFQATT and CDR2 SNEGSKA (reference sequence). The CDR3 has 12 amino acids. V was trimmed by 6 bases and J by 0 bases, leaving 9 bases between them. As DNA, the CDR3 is TGCAGTGCAAAGACACGCTCCTACGAGCAGTACTTC. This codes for CSAKTRSYEQYF.

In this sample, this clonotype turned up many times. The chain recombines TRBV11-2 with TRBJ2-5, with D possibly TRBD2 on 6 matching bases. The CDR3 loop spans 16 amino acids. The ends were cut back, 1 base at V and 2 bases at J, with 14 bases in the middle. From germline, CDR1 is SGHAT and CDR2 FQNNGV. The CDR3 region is CASSLVGGVEQETQYF. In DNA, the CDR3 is TGTGCCAGCAGCTTAGTCGGGGGAGTTGAGCAAGAGACCCAGTACTTC.

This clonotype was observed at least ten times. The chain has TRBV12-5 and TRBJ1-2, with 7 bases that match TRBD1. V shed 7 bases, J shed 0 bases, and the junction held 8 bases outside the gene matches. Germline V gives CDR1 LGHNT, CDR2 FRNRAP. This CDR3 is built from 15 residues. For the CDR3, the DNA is TGTGCTAGTGCCCCCTCGGGACAGACTAACTATGGCTACACCTTC. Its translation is CASAPSGQTNYGYTF.

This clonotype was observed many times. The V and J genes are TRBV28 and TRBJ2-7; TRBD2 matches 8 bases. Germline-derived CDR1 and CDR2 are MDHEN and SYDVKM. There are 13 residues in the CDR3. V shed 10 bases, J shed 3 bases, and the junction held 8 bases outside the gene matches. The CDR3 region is CATDGLAGYEQYF. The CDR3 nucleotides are TGTGCCACCGACGGACTAGCTGGCTACGAGCAGTACTTC.

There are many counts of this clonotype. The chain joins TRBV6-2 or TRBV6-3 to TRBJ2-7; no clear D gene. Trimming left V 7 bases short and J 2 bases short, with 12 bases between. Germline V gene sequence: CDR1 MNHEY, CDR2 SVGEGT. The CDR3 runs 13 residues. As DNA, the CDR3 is TGTGCCAGCACGTTGGCGGTGGCCTACGAGCAGTACTTC. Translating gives CASTLAVAYEQYF.

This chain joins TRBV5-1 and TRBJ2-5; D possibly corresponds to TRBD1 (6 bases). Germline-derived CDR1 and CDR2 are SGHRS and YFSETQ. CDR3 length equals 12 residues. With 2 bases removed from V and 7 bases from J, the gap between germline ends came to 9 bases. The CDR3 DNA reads TGCGCCAGCAGCTTCGGCAGGGGGACCCAGTACTTC. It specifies CASSFGRGTQYF.

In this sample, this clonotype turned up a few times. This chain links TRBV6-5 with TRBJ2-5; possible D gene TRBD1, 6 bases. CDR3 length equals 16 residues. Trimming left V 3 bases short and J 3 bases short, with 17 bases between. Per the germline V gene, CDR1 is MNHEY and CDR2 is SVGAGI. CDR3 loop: CASSYLNRAVKETQYF. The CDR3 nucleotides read TGTGCCAGCAGTTATCTCAACAGGGCAGTAAAAGAGACCCAGTACTTC.

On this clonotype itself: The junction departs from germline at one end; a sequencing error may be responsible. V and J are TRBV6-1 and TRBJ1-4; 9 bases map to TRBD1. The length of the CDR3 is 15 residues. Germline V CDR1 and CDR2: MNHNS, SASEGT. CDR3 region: CASSEEGQGFEKLSF. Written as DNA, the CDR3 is TGTGCCAGCAGTGAAGAGGGACAGGGATTTGAAAAACTGTCTTTT.

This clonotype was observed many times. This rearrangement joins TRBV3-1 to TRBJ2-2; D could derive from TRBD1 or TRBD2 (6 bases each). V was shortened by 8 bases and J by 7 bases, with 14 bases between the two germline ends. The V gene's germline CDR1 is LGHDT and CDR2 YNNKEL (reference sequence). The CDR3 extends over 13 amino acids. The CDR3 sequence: CASERGGGGELFF. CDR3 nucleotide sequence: TGTGCCAGCGAAAGAGGGGGAGGCGGGGAGCTGTTTTTT.

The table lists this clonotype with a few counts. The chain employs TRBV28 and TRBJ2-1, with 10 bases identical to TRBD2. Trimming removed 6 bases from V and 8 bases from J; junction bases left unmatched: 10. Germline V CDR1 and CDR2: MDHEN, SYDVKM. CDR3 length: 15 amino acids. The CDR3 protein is CASSPSSGRWDEQFF. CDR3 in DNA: TGTGCCAGCAGCCCATCTAGCGGGAGATGGGATGAGCAGTTCTTC.

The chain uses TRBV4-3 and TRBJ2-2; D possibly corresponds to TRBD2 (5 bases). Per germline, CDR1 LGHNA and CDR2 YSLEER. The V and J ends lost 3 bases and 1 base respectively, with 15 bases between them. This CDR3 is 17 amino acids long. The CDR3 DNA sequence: TGCGCCAGCAGCCAGGGAAGCGGTGAACTGAACACCGGGGAGCTGTTTTTT. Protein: CASSQGSGELNTGELFF.